Reported below is one T cell receptor beta chain. One heparinised blood draw averaging approximately 120 mL was given by each donor. Purity above 95% was achieved in all sorted populations. This sample stems from a study of beta chain features in type 1 diabetes. Germline CDR1 is SNHLY and CDR2 is FYNNEI. V lost 4 bases and J 7 bases, leaving 16 bases between the germline ends. The CDR3 runs 14 residues. The sequenced template was cDNA made from the entire isolated RNA. The average output of naive, central memory and regulatory T cell samples was approximately 3.7 million reads. Profiled with immunoSEQ multiplex PCR; TCRdb holds only in-frame clones, not every one. The sample records 130,000 to 150,000 clones, around 7% being singletons.

The material sequenced was central memory CD4+ T cells from blood. This clonotype was sampled from a woman in her thirties in good health. This rearrangement joins TRBV2 to TRBJ1-2; D may be TRBD1 (5 bases). This CDR3 reads CASSGGHPLTGYTF. The CDR3 DNA sequence: TGTGCCAGCAGTGGTGGACACCCGCTAACTGGCTACACCTTC.